This T cell receptor beta chain was documented in a study of esophageal squamous cell carcinoma tumors (dated by TCRdb to the early 2020s). With regard to the full study: Principal component analysis with K-means clustering of immunohistochemical values for T-cell and checkpoint markers was used to divide patients into immuno relation high and low groups. The roughly eleven cases yielded around 1.7 million total TCRalpha reads and 1 million to 1.4 million total TCRbeta reads, and around 30,000 and 35,000 of those reads, respectively, were unique. The purpose of the study was to evaluate TCR repertoire diversity and shared TCR repertoires of T cells in the tumor environment of esophageal squamous cell carcinoma. The wider cohort included 53 esophageal squamous cell carcinoma patients in Japan who were treated with surgery, of whom approximately 20 were high and approximately 32 were low immuno relation cases. TCR sequencing covered 10 patients: five randomly selected high immuno relation cases and five background-matched low immuno relation cases. What the work shows at the level of the full study, not this receptor alone: The high immuno relation group had higher significant repertoire counts, although the two groups did not differ in total TCR repertoire counts. TCR repertoire analysis included only a few cases, and CDR3 clonotype-level investigation was not performed. Shared V|J recombination candidates may have been selected by chance because variation in the TCRalphabeta repertoire was large. Because TCRalpha and TCRbeta chains were sequenced separately, chain pairing and recognized antigens remained unknown. Some 27 TRAV|TRAJ and fewer than 25 TRBV|TRBJ combinations, including TRAV13-1|TRAJ22 and TRBV7-9|TRBJ2-7, appeared to be shared among high immuno relation cases. About 30% of the 10 cases showed a single dominant TCRalpha VJ recombination with apparently reduced TCRalpha diversity.

Patients who received neoadjuvant chemotherapy or who lacked clinical information were excluded from enrollment. The TCR-sequenced cases shown were male and had subtotal esophagectomy with 2- or 3-field lymphadenectomy. RNA was extracted from bulk tumor tissue sections with a Qiagen AllPrep kit, without T-cell sorting. Small sections of surgically resected tumor tissue were kept in RNAlater reagent at -80 degrees C until RNA was extracted. Relative to germline, V is 3 bases shorter and J is 5 bases shorter, with 11 bases between their ends. According to the germline V gene (reference sequence), CDR1 reads SGHNT and CDR2 reads YYREEE. Its CDR3 holds 13 amino acids, cysteine through phenylalanine. Only CDR3 DNA remains: 39 bases, in frame from the first base. Within its sample, this clonotype is large (0.1 to 1%). The target of this receptor is not known. Base qualities are not at hand, and no much larger clone is one base apart.

Library preparation used 5' RACE. A PCR using KAPA HiFi with TCRalpha or TCRbeta constant-region primers and a P20EA primer was followed by a nested second PCR with CA2 or CB2. TCR genes were amplified by unbiased adaptor ligation RT-PCR, with reverse transcription by Superscript III and a polyT18-containing BSL-18E primer. Once second-strand synthesis and blunting were done, the P10EA/P20EA adaptor was ligated onto the 5' end of the cDNA, and NotI digestion came next. Both the first and second PCRs consisted of 15 to 25 cycles of 98 degrees C for 20 s, 65 degrees C for 30 s and 72 degrees C for 1 min. Amplicons were indexed with the Nextera XT Index kit v2 Set A, pooled in equimolar amounts and quantified on a Qubit 2.0 Fluorometer. For sequencing, the Illumina MiSeq platform generated 2x300 bp paired-end reads. The study's own analysis went as follows. V and J genes were assigned to reads on the basis of highest identity to IMGT reference sequences using Repertoire Genesis software ver.1.0. CDR3 was defined as the region from Cys104 to Phe118 plus Gly119 and was translated, and unique sequence reads were defined as those with distinct V, J and CDR3 amino acids. Shared V|J combinations were selected as significant in both a Fisher's exact test in edgeR and a Mann Whitney U test. Repertoire dissimilarity index was computed with the R rdi package after removing singletons and bootstrapping 500 repertoire combinations. TCRdb took the public reads, trimmed them with fastp at Q25, ran MiXCR for clone calling and kept in-frame beta chains. CDR3 protein duplicates are merged, each entry listing the most common genes and DNA. The V and J calls and clone size are TCRdb's, not the authors'. Across this sample there are about 5,600 distinct CDR3 sequences, with approximately 23% seen only once. Approximately 31% of the sample is held by the ten biggest clonotypes.

This receptor chain uses TRBV5-4 and TRBJ2-5, and possibly TRBD1, on 6 matching bases. Source material: tumor tissue. The receptor's source is a man aged 45 to 79 with esophageal squamous cell carcinoma. The encoded CDR3 is CASSSRQAETQYF. At the DNA level, the sequence is TGTGCCAGCAGCTCCAGACAGGCCGAGACCCAGTACTTC.